This TCR beta chain is from a study of blood T cell repertoires in COVID-19. On the study more broadly: Sites in the United States, Italy and Spain provided acute and convalescent COVID-19 samples.

CDR3 length: 14 residues. With V trimmed by 10 bases and J by 3 bases, 5 bases remained unmatched. Germline assignment: CDR1 LNHDA and CDR2 SQIVND (reference sequence). Original processing notes: Researchers report that nucleated cell counts were estimated from reference gene primer amplification. Produced via immunoSEQ multiplex PCR; TCRdb's table is partial and in-frame only. V and J calls and clone size come straight from that table; D and trimming were deduced from the DNA. The sample includes tens of thousands of clones, roughly 82% of them seen just once. V gene TRBV19 combines with J gene TRBJ1-5; 11 nucleotides agree with TRBD1. Input material: peripheral blood. This TCR came from an elderly woman with acute or convalescent COVID-19. The CDR3 bases are TGTGCCACCCTGGACAGGGGGCTCAATCAGCCCCAGCATTTT. Its translation is CATLDRGLNQPQHF. Using reference TRBV19 and TRBJ1-5 for the parts outside the CDR3, the full variable domain is DGGITQSPKYLFRKEGQNVTLSCEQNLNHDAMYWYRQDPGQGLRLIYYSQIVNDFQKGDIAEGYSVSREKKESFPLTVTSAQKNPTAFYLCATLDRGLNQPQHFGDGTRLSIL.